The present TCR beta chain was sequenced within a study of cytomegalovirus exposure and HLA in healthy donors. PCR employed 60 Vbeta and 13 Jbeta primers. Sequencing was performed with immunoSEQ multiplex PCR; in TCRdb, only in-frame clones are kept and a portion is missing. The sample holds some 130,000 clones. V lost 6 bases and J lost 0; bases outside the gene matches: 5. This CDR3 contains 14 residues. Germline V lookup: CDR1 MNHNS, CDR2 SASEGT. The rearrangement links TRBV6-1 to TRBJ2-7, with 7 bases matching TRBD1. Sequenced input: PBMCs. This TCR came from a man aged 18 to 29 in good health and CMV-seronegative. The CDR3 bases are TGTGCCAGCAGCCCCAGGGGGAACTCCTACGAGCAGTACTTC. As protein: CASSPRGNSYEQYF.